The 2 T cell receptor beta chains presented below share a single source sample, sequenced in a study of CD8+ T cells in alopecia areata. It was cDNA, reverse transcribed from extracted RNA, that served as the sequencing template. The data were produced by immunoSEQ multiplex PCR, yet TCRdb's version contains in-frame clones alone and is incomplete. The sample shows 150,000 to 200,000 clones, roughly 62% of them seen only once. Sample treatment: oral pan-JAK inhibitor, 5-10 mg twice daily. The sample consisted of CD8+ T cells sorted from blood, taken at week 24, from a patient treated with tofacitinib. Every receptor here comes from a human donor with alopecia areata.

This clone is medium-sized. The sample holds other DNA sequences that translate to the same CDR3. The chain links TRBV19 to TRBJ1-1; no firm D call. Per the germline V gene, CDR1 is LNHDA and CDR2 is SQIVND (reference sequence). V was clipped by 3 bases and J by 1 base, with 12 bases between them. The CDR3 consists of 15 residues. In DNA, the CDR3 is TGTGCCAGTAGTATCGGAGCGGGAGGGAACACTGAAGCTTTCTTT. As protein: CASSIGAGGNTEAFF. Complete variable domain (other parts from reference TRBV19 and TRBJ1-1): DGGITQSPKYLFRKEGQNVTLSCEQNLNHDAMYWYRQDPGQGLRLIYYSQIVNDFQKGDIAEGYSVSREKKESFPLTVTSAQKNPTAFYLCASSIGAGGNTEAFFGQGTRLTVV.

The chain uses TRBV25-1 and TRBJ2-5; D remains ambiguous. With 6 bases removed from V and 5 bases from J, the gap between germline ends came to 4 bases. The CDR3 extends over 10 amino acids. Germline assignment: CDR1 MGHDK and CDR2 SYGVNS. The CDR3 sequence is CASRGETQYF. The CDR3 bases are TGTGCCAGCAGGGGCGAGACCCAGTACTTC.